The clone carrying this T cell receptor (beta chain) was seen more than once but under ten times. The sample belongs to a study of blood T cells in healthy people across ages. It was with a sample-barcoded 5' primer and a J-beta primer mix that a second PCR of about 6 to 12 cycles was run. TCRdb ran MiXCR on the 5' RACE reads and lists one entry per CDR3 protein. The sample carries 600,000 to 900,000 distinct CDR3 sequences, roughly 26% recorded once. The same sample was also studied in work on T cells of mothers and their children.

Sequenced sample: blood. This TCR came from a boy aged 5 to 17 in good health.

The CDR3 DNA sequence: TGCAGTGCTAGCGTACGAGCTTACGAGCAGTACTTC. Protein product: CSASVRAYEQYF. V gene TRBV20-1 combines with J gene TRBJ2-5; no clear D. The end of the DNA aligns better with TRBJ2-7, so the J call may be wrong. The CDR3 loop spans 12 amino acids. Germline V gene sequence: CDR1 DFQATT, CDR2 SNEGSKA (reference sequence).